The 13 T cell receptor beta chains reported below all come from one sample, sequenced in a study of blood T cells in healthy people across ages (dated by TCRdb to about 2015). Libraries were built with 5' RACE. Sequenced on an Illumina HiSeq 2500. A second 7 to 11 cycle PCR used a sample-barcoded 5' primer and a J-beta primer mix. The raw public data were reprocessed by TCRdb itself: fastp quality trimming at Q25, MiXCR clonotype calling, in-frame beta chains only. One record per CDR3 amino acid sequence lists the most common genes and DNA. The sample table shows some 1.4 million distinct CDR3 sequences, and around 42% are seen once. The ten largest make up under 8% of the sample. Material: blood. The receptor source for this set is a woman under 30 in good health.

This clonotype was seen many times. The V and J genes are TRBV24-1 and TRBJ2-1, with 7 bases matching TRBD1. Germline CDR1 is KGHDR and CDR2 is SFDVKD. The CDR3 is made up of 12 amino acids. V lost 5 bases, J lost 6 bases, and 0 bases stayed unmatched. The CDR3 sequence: CATSGTGNEQFF. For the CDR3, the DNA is TGTGCCACCAGTGGGACAGGCAATGAGCAGTTCTTC.

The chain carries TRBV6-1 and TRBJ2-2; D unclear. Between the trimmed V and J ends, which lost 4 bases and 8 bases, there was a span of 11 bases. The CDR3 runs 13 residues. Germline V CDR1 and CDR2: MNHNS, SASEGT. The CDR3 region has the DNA TGTGCCAGCAGTGCGCCCGTGGCAGGGGAGCTGTTTTTT. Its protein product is CASSAPVAGELFF.

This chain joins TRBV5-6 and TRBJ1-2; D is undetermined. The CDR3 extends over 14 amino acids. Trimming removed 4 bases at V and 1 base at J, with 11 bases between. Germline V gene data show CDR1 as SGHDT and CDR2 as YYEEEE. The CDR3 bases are TGTGCCAGCAGCCCGTCAATTATTAACTATGGCTACACCTTC. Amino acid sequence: CASSPSIINYGYTF.

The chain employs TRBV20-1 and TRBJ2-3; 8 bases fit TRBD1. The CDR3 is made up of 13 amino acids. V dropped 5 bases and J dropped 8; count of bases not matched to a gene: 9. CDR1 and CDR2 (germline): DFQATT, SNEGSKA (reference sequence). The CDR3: CSAEHRGAGTQYF. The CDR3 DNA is TGCAGTGCTGAACACAGGGGGGCAGGTACGCAGTATTTT.

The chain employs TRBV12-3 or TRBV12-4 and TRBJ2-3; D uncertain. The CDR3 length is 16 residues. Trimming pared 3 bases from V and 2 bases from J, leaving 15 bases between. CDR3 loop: CASSFFRKTVTDTQYF. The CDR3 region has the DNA TGTGCCAGCAGTTTTTTTCGGAAAACTGTCACAGATACGCAGTATTTT.

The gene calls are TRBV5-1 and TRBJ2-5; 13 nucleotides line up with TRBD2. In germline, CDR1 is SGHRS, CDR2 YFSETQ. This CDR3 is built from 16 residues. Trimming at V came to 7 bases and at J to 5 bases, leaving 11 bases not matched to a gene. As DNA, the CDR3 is TGCGCCAGCTGCGACGGACTAGCGGGAGCTACGGAGACCCAGTACTTC. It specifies CASCDGLAGATETQYF.

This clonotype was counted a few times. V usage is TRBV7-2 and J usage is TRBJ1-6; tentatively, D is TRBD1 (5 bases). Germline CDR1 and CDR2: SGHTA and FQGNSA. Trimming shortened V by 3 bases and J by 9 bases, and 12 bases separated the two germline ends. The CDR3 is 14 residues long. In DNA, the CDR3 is TGTGCCAGCAGCTTCCGGGACCTTAGTTCACCCCTCCACTTT. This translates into CASSFRDLSSPLHF. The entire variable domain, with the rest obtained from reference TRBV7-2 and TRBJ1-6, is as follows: GAGVSQSPSNKVTEKGKDVELRCDPISGHTALYWYRQSLGQGLEFLIYFQGNSAPDKSGLPSDRFSAERTGGSVSTLTIQRTQQEDSAVYLCASSFRDLSSPLHFGNGTRLTVT.

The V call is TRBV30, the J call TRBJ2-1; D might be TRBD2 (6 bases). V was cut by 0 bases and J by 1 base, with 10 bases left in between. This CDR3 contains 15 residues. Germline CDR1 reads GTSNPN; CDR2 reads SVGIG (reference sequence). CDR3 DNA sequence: TGTGCCTGGAGTGTACTGGGGGGATCCTACAATGAGCAGTTCTTC. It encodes CAWSVLGGSYNEQFF.

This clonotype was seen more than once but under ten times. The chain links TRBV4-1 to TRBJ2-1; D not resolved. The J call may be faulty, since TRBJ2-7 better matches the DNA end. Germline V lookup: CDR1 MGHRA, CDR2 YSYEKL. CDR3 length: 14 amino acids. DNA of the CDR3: TGCGCCAGCAGCCTTGAGCGCTCCTACAATGAGCAGTACTTC. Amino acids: CASSLERSYNEQYF.

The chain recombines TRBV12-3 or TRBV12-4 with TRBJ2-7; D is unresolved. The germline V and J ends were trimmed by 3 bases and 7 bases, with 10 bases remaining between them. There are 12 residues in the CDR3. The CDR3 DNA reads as TGTGCCAGCAGTTTTCACCGTGGAGAGCAGTACTTC. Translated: CASSFHRGEQYF.

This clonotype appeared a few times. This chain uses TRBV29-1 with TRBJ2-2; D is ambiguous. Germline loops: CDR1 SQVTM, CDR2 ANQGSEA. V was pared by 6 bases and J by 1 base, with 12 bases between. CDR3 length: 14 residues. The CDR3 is CSVGRQENTGELFF. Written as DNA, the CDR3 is TGCAGCGTAGGAAGGCAGGAGAACACCGGGGAGCTGTTTTTT.

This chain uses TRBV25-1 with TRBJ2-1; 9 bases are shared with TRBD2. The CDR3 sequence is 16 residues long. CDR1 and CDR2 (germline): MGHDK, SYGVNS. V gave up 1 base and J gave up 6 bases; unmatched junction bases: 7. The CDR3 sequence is CASSEFETSGTNEQFF. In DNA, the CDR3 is TGTGCCAGCAGTGAATTCGAGACTAGCGGCACCAATGAGCAGTTCTTC.

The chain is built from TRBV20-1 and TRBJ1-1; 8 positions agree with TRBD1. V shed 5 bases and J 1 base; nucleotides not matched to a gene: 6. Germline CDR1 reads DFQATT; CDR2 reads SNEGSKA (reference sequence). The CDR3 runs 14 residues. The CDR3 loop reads CSALRTGTNTEAFF. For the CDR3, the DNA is TGCAGTGCTTTGAGGACAGGGACGAACACTGAAGCTTTCTTT.